The 32 T cell receptor beta chains below were found in one sample sequenced in a study of Ad26.COV2.S vaccination and SARS-CoV-2 variants. Assay used: immunoSEQ multiplex PCR; TCRdb lists only in-frame clones, some missing. Here the sample spans about 350,000 clones, approximately 90% being singletons. This material consisted of peripheral blood, taken after recovery from COVID-19. The receptor set was obtained from a human donor who had recovered from COVID-19.

The chain couples TRBV7-8 to TRBJ1-2; weak D call: TRBD1 (5 bases). Germline V gene data show CDR1 as SGHVS and CDR2 as FQNEAQ. The CDR3 has 15 residues. V was cut by 5 bases and J by 5 bases, with 18 bases left in between. Here the CDR3 reads CASSHPGRDEYGYTF. The CDR3 coding sequence is TGTGCCAGCAGCCATCCGGGACGGGACGAATATGGCTACACCTTC.

The chain is built from TRBV20-1 and TRBJ1-2; D is ambiguous. The CDR3 sequence is 10 residues long. CDR1 is DFQATT, CDR2 SNEGSKA, per germline (reference sequence). V dropped 4 bases and J dropped 8 bases, with 8 bases sitting between them. This CDR3 is CSATSGGYTF. The CDR3 DNA follows: TGCAGTGCTACCTCCGGAGGCTACACCTTC.

This sequence joins TRBV7-3 and TRBJ1-2; maybe TRBD1 (6 bases). V was clipped by 3 bases and J by 7 bases, with 12 bases between them. The CDR3 is 13 amino acids. CDR1 and CDR2 from the germline V gene are SGHTA and FQGTGA. The CDR3 sequence is CASSLKWGAGYTF. Here the CDR3 DNA reads TGTGCCAGCAGCTTGAAATGGGGGGCTGGCTACACCTTC.

This clone came up once. The chain links TRBV4-3 to TRBJ2-2; 7 bases line up with TRBD1. The CDR3 consists of 17 residues. The V and J ends lost 1 base and 6 bases, in that order; junction bases with no gene match: 11. CDR1 LGHNA and CDR2 YSLEER come from the germline V gene. The CDR3 DNA reads TGCGCCAGCAGCCAAGTGGAGTCGGGCAGGGGGTCCGGGGAGCTGTTTTTT. Encoded protein: CASSQVESGRGSGELFF.

This sequence joins TRBV2 and TRBJ2-1; 10 nucleotides align to TRBD1. CDR3 length: 14 amino acids. V dropped 4 bases and J dropped 7; count of bases not matched to a gene: 4. CDR1 is SNHLY and CDR2 is FYNNEI in the germline V gene. Written as DNA, the CDR3 is TGTGCCAGCAGTGGACAGGGGGCTCGGAATGAGCAGTTCTTC. It codes for CASSGQGARNEQFF.

The chain couples TRBV27 to TRBJ2-2; TRBD2 agrees at 14 bases. Germline CDR1 MNHEY, CDR2 SMNVEV (reference sequence). The CDR3 consists of 17 residues. The trim removed 5 bases at V and 5 bases at J, leaving 7 bases unmatched. CDR3 sequence (DNA): TGTGCCAGCAGTCTGACTAGCGGGGGGGCATGGACCGGGGAGCTGTTTTTT. As protein: CASSLTSGGAWTGELFF.

The J gene is TRBJ2-3, the V gene TRBV10-3, with TRBD2 identical over 10 bases. The germline gives CDR1 ENHRY, CDR2 SYGVKD. The CDR3 consists of 15 residues. Trimming removed 3 bases from V and 1 base from J; junction bases left unmatched: 1. CDR3 residues: CAISDGLAGTDTQYF. The CDR3 DNA reads TGTGCCATCAGTGATGGACTAGCGGGCACAGATACGCAGTATTTT.

The chain employs TRBV29-1 and TRBJ2-1, with TRBD2 matching 7 bases. V was pared by 7 bases and J by 6 bases, with 15 bases of the junction left unmatched. Germline lookup yields CDR1 SQVTM and CDR2 ANQGSEA. CDR3 length equals 15 residues. The CDR3 protein is CSAPLAGVGGNEQFF. The CDR3 coding sequence is TGCAGCGCACCACTGGCGGGGGTAGGTGGCAATGAGCAGTTCTTC.

V and J are TRBV6-1 and TRBJ2-4; 9 positions agree with TRBD1. Germline loops: CDR1 MNHNS, CDR2 SASEGT. CDR3 size: 15 residues. Trimming cost V 1 base and J 7 bases; bases outside gene matches: 5. CDR3 nucleotides: TGTGCCAGCAGTGAAGAGGGGACAGGGATTAACATTCAGTACTTC. Encoded protein: CASSEEGTGINIQYF.

The chain recombines TRBV3-1 (or the pseudogene TRBV3-2) with TRBJ1-5, with 10 bases identical to TRBD1. Per the germline V gene, CDR1 is LGHDT and CDR2 is YNNKEL (reference sequence). The CDR3 is 14 residues long. Germline trimming cut 5 bases from V and 5 bases from J; bases unmatched to any gene: 3. The CDR3 bases are TGTGCCAGCAGCTTGGACAGGGGGGATCAGCCCCAGCATTTT. It is translated as CASSLDRGDQPQHF.

The chain carries TRBV11-3 and TRBJ2-7; D is unclear. The CDR3 covers 15 residues. From germline, CDR1 is SGHNT and CDR2 YENEEA. V lost 0 bases to trimming and J lost 4 bases, with 13 bases between them. This CDR3 is CASSLEAGVGYEQYF. The DNA for the CDR3 is TGTGCCAGCAGCTTAGAGGCTGGGGTTGGGTACGAGCAGTACTTC.

The V and J genes are TRBV12-3 or TRBV12-4 and TRBJ1-1; D is uncertain. This CDR3 comprises 11 residues. V gave up 5 bases and J gave up 5 bases, with 6 bases separating them. CDR3 sequence (DNA): TGTGCCAGCAGTCCGAAAACTGAAGCTTTCTTT. Translation: CASSPKTEAFF.

The chain has TRBV10-3 and TRBJ2-7; 11 nucleotides match TRBD1. The CDR3 length is 16 residues. CDR1 and CDR2 from the germline V gene are ENHRY and SYGVKD. The V gene end was trimmed by 1 base and the J gene end by 4 bases; junction bases not matched to a gene: 6. DNA for the CDR3: TGTGCCATCAGTGAGTACCGGGACAGGGGGAATTACGAGCAGTACTTC. Translation: CAISEYRDRGNYEQYF.

The chain couples TRBV5-1 to TRBJ2-1, with D possibly being TRBD2 (6 bases). V shed 0 bases and J shed 8 bases, with 15 bases lying between them. Germline-derived CDR1 and CDR2 are SGHRS and YFSETQ. The CDR3 has 15 amino acids. The CDR3 reads CASSLEEGRIDEQFF. The CDR3, as DNA: TGCGCCAGCAGCTTGGAGGAGGGGCGCATCGATGAGCAGTTCTTC.

The V and J genes are TRBV12-3 or TRBV12-4 and TRBJ1-1; possible D gene TRBD1, 5 bases. Trimming removed 6 bases at V and 1 base at J, with 9 bases between. The CDR3 loop spans 13 amino acids. CDR3 in amino acids: CASRWGENTEAFF. The CDR3 DNA reads as TGTGCCAGCAGGTGGGGGGAGAACACTGAAGCTTTCTTT.

CDR3 amino acids: CASSLEGAFWEETQYF. The CDR3 nucleotides read TGTGCCAGCAGCTTGGAGGGGGCCTTCTGGGAAGAGACCCAGTACTTC. The chain is built from TRBV5-4 and TRBJ2-5; 7 bases align to TRBD1. The germline CDR1 and CDR2 sequences are SGHNT and YYREEE (reference sequence). V lost 0 bases to trimming and J lost 3 bases; unmatched junction nucleotides: 8. The CDR3 runs 16 residues. Looking up the rest from reference TRBV5-4 and TRBJ2-5 gives the full variable domain: ETGVTQSPTHLIKTRGQQVTLRCSSQSGHNTVSWYQQALGQGPQFIFQYYREEENGRGNFPPRFSGLQFPNYSSELNVNALELDDSALYLCASSLEGAFWEETQYFGPGTRLLVL.

The chain has TRBV14 and TRBJ1-2, with no clear D. Germline CDR1 and CDR2: SGHDN and FVKESK. This CDR3 spans 16 amino acids. Trimming removed 4 bases from V and 2 bases from J, with 17 bases in between. The CDR3 coding sequence is TGTGCCAGCAGCCCACTTCGCTCAGCGCCGAACTATGGCTACACCTTC. This translates into CASSPLRSAPNYGYTF.

The chain recombines TRBV5-1 with TRBJ1-1; tentatively, D is TRBD1 (5 bases). The CDR3 runs 13 residues. V lost 5 bases and J lost 5, with 13 bases in between. Germline CDR1 and CDR2: SGHRS and YFSETQ. The chain's CDR3 is CASSKGLGTEAFF. The CDR3 DNA reads as TGCGCCAGCAGTAAGGGGTTAGGGACTGAAGCTTTCTTT. The variable domain in full, with the rest retrieved from reference TRBV5-1 and TRBJ1-1, is KAGVTQTPRYLIKTRGQQVTLSCSPISGHRSVSWYQQTPGQGLQFLFEYFSETQRNKGNFPGRFSGRQFSNSRSEMNVSTLELGDSALYLCASSKGLGTEAFFGQGTRLTVV.

This chain uses TRBV5-1 with TRBJ2-2; D possibly corresponds to TRBD2 (6 bases). Trimming shortened V by 6 bases and J by 4 bases, and 10 bases separated the two germline ends. Germline V lookup: CDR1 SGHRS, CDR2 YFSETQ. CDR3 length equals 13 residues. In nucleotides, the CDR3 is TGCGCCAGCAATTCCGGGGGCACCGGGGAGCTGTTTTTT. Translating it yields CASNSGGTGELFF.

The J gene is TRBJ2-2, the V gene TRBV29-1, with 9 bases lining up with TRBD1. The CDR3 spans 14 residues. Per germline, CDR1 SQVTM and CDR2 ANQGSEA. The ends lost 5 bases at V and 5 bases at J; junction bases unmatched: 6. This CDR3 reads CSVIGQGRTGELFF. The CDR3 DNA is TGCAGCGTTATCGGACAGGGGAGGACCGGGGAGCTGTTTTTT.

This sequence joins TRBV19 and TRBJ1-2; 10 bases are shared with TRBD1. The CDR3 covers 13 residues. Germline lookup yields CDR1 LNHDA and CDR2 SQIVND (reference sequence). Trimming at V came to 7 bases and at J to 8 bases, leaving 7 bases not matched to a gene. The CDR3 bases are TGTGCCAGTAAAGACAGGGGGCTTCGCGGCTACACCTTC. The encoded protein is CASKDRGLRGYTF.

The V call is TRBV2, the J call TRBJ2-7, with a weak D call TRBD1 (6 bases). CDR3 size: 13 residues. Germline V gene lookup returns CDR1 SNHLY and CDR2 FYNNEI. V shed 4 bases and J shed 5 bases, with 12 bases lying between them. The CDR3 nucleotides read TGTGCCAGCAGTGGGCAGGGGTACGACGAGCAGTACTTC. Translated: CASSGQGYDEQYF.

The rearrangement uses TRBV6-2 or TRBV6-3 and TRBJ1-5; the D is unclear. CDR3 length equals 15 residues. Looked up from germline, CDR1 is MNHEY and CDR2 is SVGEGT. V gave up 2 bases and J gave up 0 bases, with 8 bases separating them. CDR3 amino acids: CASSYGVYSNQPQHF. The DNA for the CDR3 is TGTGCCAGCAGTTACGGGGTTTATAGCAATCAGCCCCAGCATTTT.

This chain joins TRBV7-6 and TRBJ2-2; maybe TRBD2 (6 bases). Germline V gives CDR1 SGHVS, CDR2 FNYEAQ. This CDR3 is 18 amino acids long. Trimming removed 5 bases at V and 5 bases at J, with 24 bases between. The CDR3 sequence: CASSAWLAGQEGTGELFF. CDR3 nucleotides: TGTGCCAGCAGCGCATGGCTCGCGGGGCAGGAAGGGACCGGGGAGCTGTTTTTT.

V usage is TRBV7-2 and J usage is TRBJ2-5; TRBD1 matches 7 bases. Germline V gene data show CDR1 as SGHTA and CDR2 as FQGNSA. The junction had 4 bases not matched to a gene; V was cut back by 4 bases and J by 5 bases. The CDR3 covers 13 residues. The CDR3 DNA reads TGTGCCAGCAGCTCGGGACAGTCGGAGACCCAGTACTTC. Its translation is CASSSGQSETQYF.

This chain connects TRBV5-1 to TRBJ2-1, with D perhaps matching TRBD2 (5 bases). The germline V gene encodes CDR1 SGHRS and CDR2 YFSETQ. This CDR3 is built from 12 residues. Trimming stripped 0 bases from V and 13 bases from J, with 11 bases between. For the CDR3, the DNA is TGCGCCAGCAGCTTGGCCGGGGTATCTCAGTTCTTC. Its translation: CASSLAGVSQFF.

The CDR3 spells CASSYTQGAGYEQYF. DNA of the CDR3: TGTGCCAGCAGCTATACACAGGGGGCAGGCTACGAGCAGTACTTC. The chain is built from TRBV13 and TRBJ2-7; 9 nucleotides align to TRBD1. The junction had 7 bases not matched to a gene; V was cut back by 4 bases and J by 3 bases. This CDR3 has 15 amino acids. Germline V gene sequence: CDR1 PRHDT, CDR2 FYEKMQ (reference sequence).

The chain links TRBV15 to TRBJ1-2, with 10 bases lining up with TRBD1. Unmatched junction bases numbered 8, after V lost 0 bases and J lost 4 bases. The CDR3 is 17 amino acids. Germline CDR1 LNHNV, CDR2 YYDKDF (reference sequence). CDR3 DNA: TGTGCCACCAGCAGAGATGGGACAGGGGACCCCCTCTATGGCTACACCTTC. Protein sequence: CATSRDGTGDPLYGYTF.

This clone was seen only once. J is TRBJ1-2 and V is TRBV11-2; the D is unclear. V lost 3 bases and J 7 bases, leaving 6 bases between the germline ends. CDR3 length: 11 amino acids. From germline, CDR1 is SGHAT and CDR2 FQNNGV. The CDR3 nucleotides are TGTGCCAGCAGCTTCAAGGGTGGCTACACCTTC. This encodes CASSFKGGYTF.

This clone was detected once. The chain couples TRBV7-9 to TRBJ1-1; D is ambiguous. Germline-derived CDR1 and CDR2 are SEHNR and FQNEAQ (reference sequence). The V gene lost 1 base and the J gene lost 5 bases, with 8 bases spanning the gap. This CDR3 contains 13 residues. DNA for the CDR3: TGTGCCAGCAGCTTAGGAGGGTTTACTGAAGCTTTCTTT. It encodes CASSLGGFTEAFF.

In regard to this clone: Other DNA sequences in the same sample also yield this CDR3. This sequence joins TRBV10-3 and TRBJ1-2; D is perhaps TRBD1 (5 bases). Germline lookup yields CDR1 ENHRY and CDR2 SYGVKD. Trimming removed 2 bases from V and 5 bases from J, with 15 bases in between. This CDR3 contains 15 residues. CDR3 in amino acids: CAISEDRGVRYGYTF. CDR3 nucleotide sequence: TGTGCCATCAGTGAGGACAGAGGAGTTCGGTATGGCTACACCTTC.

V is TRBV19 and J is TRBJ2-3, with TRBD1 matching over 12 bases. CDR1 is LNHDA, CDR2 SQIVND, per germline (reference sequence). This CDR3 is 15 amino acids long. The J segment lost 6 bases and the V segment lost 1 base, leaving 2 bases of the junction unmatched. The CDR3 bases are TGTGCCAGTAGTATAGGGGACAGGGGGCGGGATACGCAGTATTTT. Translated: CASSIGDRGRDTQYF.